The source of this TCR beta chain is a study of blood T cell repertoires in COVID-19. On the study more broadly: COVID-19 samples from acute and convalescent phases originated in the United States, Italy and Spain.

Only in-frame clones appear in the TCRdb table, and some are missing; sequencing was by immunoSEQ multiplex PCR. The sample carries around 200,000 clones, 70% to 90% recorded once. Which cohort a participant joined came from the clinical history participants gave. This sequence originates from a woman in her late teens or twenties who had recovered from COVID-19. Sequences were obtained from PBMCs or T cells enriched from blood (not recorded which).

The CDR3 region is CAWSVRGTGPYEQYF. CDR3 nucleotide sequence: TGTGCCTGGAGTGTACGGGGGACAGGACCCTACGAGCAGTACTTC. The rearrangement links TRBV30 to TRBJ2-7; 8 nucleotides line up with TRBD1. The V and J ends lost 0 bases and 2 bases, in that order; junction bases with no gene match: 6. Germline loops: CDR1 GTSNPN, CDR2 SVGIG (reference sequence). The CDR3 is 15 residues long.